Each of the 3 T cell receptor beta chains below was sequenced from the same sample in a study of blood T cell repertoires in COVID-19 (dated by TCRdb to about 2020). Receptor amplification or capture employed the immunoSEQ multiplex PCR assay. TCRdb mirrors the immuneACCESS table, restricted to in-frame sequences. Some clones are absent from its copies; in checked studies, under half trace to an unresolved V gene, and the reason for the others is unknown. In all, the sample holds over 90,000 clones, and around 72% of those were seen once. The ten largest account for about 3.9% of the sample. Sequenced sample: peripheral blood. These receptors were taken from a man between 65 and 79 years old with COVID-19, enrolled during active disease.

This clone was recorded once. The V call is TRBV2, the J call TRBJ1-2; D unclear. Germline CDR1 is SNHLY and CDR2 is FYNNEI. The V and J ends lost 5 bases and 0 bases respectively, with 13 bases between them. This CDR3 is built from 15 residues. The CDR3 loop reads CASSPGPGTNYGYTF. CDR3 coding DNA: TGTGCCAGCAGTCCCGGTCCGGGAACTAACTATGGCTACACCTTC.

The chain joins TRBV27 to TRBJ2-7; D perhaps matches TRBD2 (6 bases). V lost 0 bases to trimming and J lost 3 bases, with 12 bases between them. CDR1 is MNHEY, CDR2 SMNVEV, per germline (reference sequence). The CDR3 length is 15 residues. CDR3 sequence reads: CASSLSMGEVYEQYF. CDR3 bases: TGTGCCAGCAGTTTATCGATGGGGGAGGTCTACGAGCAGTACTTC.

This clone was seen just once. J is TRBJ2-2 and V is TRBV4-2; TRBD1 matches 8 bases. V gave up 4 bases and J gave up 7 bases; unmatched junction bases: 8. This CDR3 has 15 amino acids. The germline gives CDR1 LGHNA, CDR2 YNFKEQ. CDR3 DNA sequence: TGTGCCAGCAGCCCCGGACAGGGTAGGGACGGGGAGCTGTTTTTT. It yields the protein CASSPGQGRDGELFF.